Listed here are 21 T cell receptor beta chains from one sample, sequenced in a study of blood T cell repertoires in COVID-19. This table comes from immunoSEQ multiplex PCR, and its TCRdb copy is limited to in-frame clones, with some not included. The table shows a few hundred thousand clones, with approximately 88% occurring only once. The sample was peripheral blood. These receptors all stem from a man aged 40-49 years with acute or convalescent COVID-19.

The V gene is TRBV5-6, the J gene TRBJ2-3, with D possibly TRBD1 on 5 matching bases. The CDR3 sequence is 15 residues long. Between the trimmed V and J ends, which lost 5 bases and 2 bases, there was a span of 15 bases. Germline assignment: CDR1 SGHDT and CDR2 YYEEEE. CDR3 DNA sequence: TGTGCCAGCAGGGTGGGGCCATACTACACAGATACGCAGTATTTT. It is translated as CASRVGPYYTDTQYF.

This chain connects TRBV10-3 to TRBJ2-7; 7 nucleotides line up with TRBD1. Germline V gene lookup returns CDR1 ENHRY and CDR2 SYGVKD. The CDR3 runs 15 residues. Trimming took 3 bases from V and 3 from J; bases not matched to a gene: 8. The CDR3 DNA follows: TGTGCCATCAGTGACTACAGGGGTGGCGGCTACGAGCAGTACTTC. It specifies CAISDYRGGGYEQYF.

CDR3 in amino acids: CASSLEFTETQYF. Written as DNA, the CDR3 is TGTGCCAGCAGTTTAGAGTTTACGGAGACCCAGTACTTC. The V and J genes are TRBV28 and TRBJ2-5; D remains ambiguous. Trimming left V 2 bases short and J 5 bases short, with 9 bases between. This CDR3 region has 13 residues. CDR1 is MDHEN, CDR2 SYDVKM, per germline.

The chain joins TRBV19 to TRBJ2-5; 13 bases are a match to TRBD2. The J segment lost 3 bases and the V segment lost 10 bases, leaving 5 bases of the junction unmatched. Germline CDR1 is LNHDA and CDR2 is SQIVND (reference sequence). This CDR3 spans 14 amino acids. The CDR3 loop reads CATRGLAGEETQYF. In DNA form, the CDR3 reads TGTGCCACCCGAGGACTAGCGGGAGAAGAGACCCAGTACTTC.

The chain couples TRBV5-1 to TRBJ2-7; D is undetermined. CDR3 length: 15 amino acids. Germline V gives CDR1 SGHRS, CDR2 YFSETQ. V gave up 2 bases and J gave up 0 bases, with 12 bases separating them. CDR3 sequence reads: CASSFTIFNSYEQYF. CDR3 coding DNA: TGCGCCAGCAGCTTTACTATTTTTAACTCCTACGAGCAGTACTTC.

This chain joins TRBV5-1 and TRBJ2-7; the D gene is possibly TRBD2 (5 bases). From germline, CDR1 is SGHRS and CDR2 YFSETQ. The CDR3 consists of 12 residues. The ends were cut back, 0 bases at V and 5 bases at J, with 6 bases in the middle. The CDR3 DNA reads as TGCGCCAGCAGCTTGGTGAGGGACGAGCAGTACTTC. Its translation is CASSLVRDEQYF. Supplemented by reference TRBV5-1 and TRBJ2-7, the full variable domain reads KAGVTQTPRYLIKTRGQQVTLSCSPISGHRSVSWYQQTPGQGLQFLFEYFSETQRNKGNFPGRFSGRQFSNSRSEMNVSTLELGDSALYLCASSLVRDEQYFGPGTRLTVT.

V is TRBV7-9 and J is TRBJ2-7; possibly TRBD1 for D (6 bases). Trimming shortened V by 0 bases and J by 5 bases, and 8 bases separated the two germline ends. The CDR3 is 13 amino acids. The germline gives CDR1 SEHNR, CDR2 FQNEAQ (reference sequence). The CDR3 spells CASSLARGNEQYF. The CDR3 DNA reads TGTGCCAGCAGCTTAGCTAGGGGGAACGAGCAGTACTTC.

The chain employs TRBV28 and TRBJ1-2; the D is unclear. Germline CDR1 MDHEN, CDR2 SYDVKM. V was clipped by 7 bases and J by 5 bases, with 29 bases between them. This CDR3 contains 18 residues. The CDR3 reads CASTHRWADVRKKYGYTF. As DNA, the CDR3 is TGTGCCAGCACCCATCGTTGGGCAGACGTACGGAAGAAATATGGCTACACCTTC.

The chain is built from TRBV12-5 and TRBJ2-1, with 7 nucleotides matching TRBD2. V was clipped by 3 bases and J by 2 bases; unmatched bases: 10. Germline CDR1 reads LGHNT; CDR2 reads FRNRAP. The CDR3 consists of 17 residues. The CDR3 region has the DNA TGTGCTAGTGGTTTCCGGTCTAGCGGACATACCTACAATGAGCAGTTCTTC. Residues: CASGFRSSGHTYNEQFF.

V is TRBV10-3 and J is TRBJ2-7; possibly TRBD1 for D (6 bases). V lost 3 bases, J lost 1 base, and 7 bases lay in between. CDR3 length: 13 residues. Germline assignment: CDR1 ENHRY and CDR2 SYGVKD. CDR3 sequence reads: CAISEGQSYEQYF. CDR3 nucleotide sequence: TGTGCCATCAGTGAAGGACAGTCCTACGAGCAGTACTTC.

The rearrangement uses TRBV27 and TRBJ2-5; D remains ambiguous. V was trimmed by 3 bases and J by 4 bases, leaving 12 bases between them. Germline lookup yields CDR1 MNHEY and CDR2 SMNVEV (reference sequence). The CDR3 totals 14 residues. For the CDR3, the DNA is TGTGCCAGCAGTTTTTTTCATGGCGGAGAGACCCAGTACTTC. Protein product: CASSFFHGGETQYF.

The chain carries TRBV4-2 and TRBJ1-1; possible D gene TRBD1, 6 bases. Looked up from germline, CDR1 is LGHNA and CDR2 is YNFKEQ. V gave up 0 bases and J gave up 4 bases, with 12 bases separating them. This CDR3 contains 15 residues. CDR3 in amino acids: CASSQEQGLGTEAFF. The CDR3 nucleotides read TGTGCCAGCAGCCAAGAACAGGGTTTGGGCACTGAAGCTTTCTTT.

This rearrangement joins TRBV5-4 to TRBJ2-2, with 7 nucleotides matching TRBD2. V dropped 9 bases and J dropped 4; count of bases not matched to a gene: 18. The germline gives CDR1 SGHNT, CDR2 YYREEE (reference sequence). The CDR3 has 17 residues. CDR3 DNA: TGTGCCACCCGGTCGGTAGCGGGTTTCGGCGGCACCGGGGAGCTGTTTTTT. Translated, it gives CATRSVAGFGGTGELFF. Together with reference TRBV5-4 and TRBJ2-2, the CDR3 gives the full variable domain: ETGVTQSPTHLIKTRGQQVTLRCSSQSGHNTVSWYQQALGQGPQFIFQYYREEENGRGNFPPRFSGLQFPNYSSELNVNALELDDSALYLCATRSVAGFGGTGELFFGEGSRLTVL.

Here the CDR3 reads CASSLELAGSTDTQYF. In DNA form, the CDR3 reads TGTGCCAGCAGCTTGGAACTAGCGGGGAGCACAGATACGCAGTATTTT. The rearrangement links TRBV5-6 to TRBJ2-3; 10 bases are shared with TRBD2. This CDR3 contains 16 residues. The V segment lost 0 bases and the J segment 0 bases; nucleotides outside the gene matches: 1. Looked up from germline, CDR1 is SGHDT and CDR2 is YYEEEE.

V is TRBV10-3 and J is TRBJ1-2, with a tentative D call TRBD1 (6 bases). Germline assignment: CDR1 ENHRY and CDR2 SYGVKD. CDR3 length: 12 amino acids. Trimming cost V 3 bases and J 11 bases, with 13 bases left between them. The CDR3 sequence: CAISDPTTGYTF. CDR3 sequence (DNA): TGTGCCATCAGTGATCCAACAACAGGGTACACCTTC.

This chain links TRBV6-1 with TRBJ1-2; D is ambiguous. In germline, CDR1 is MNHNS, CDR2 SASEGT. V dropped 6 bases and J dropped 4 bases, with 12 bases sitting between them. CDR3 length equals 13 residues. CDR3 sequence (DNA): TGTGCCAGCAGCCGCGACCGGGGCTATGGCTACACCTTC. This gives the protein CASSRDRGYGYTF.

This clone was detected a few times. J is TRBJ1-5 and V is TRBV4-2; D is ambiguous. Deletions cut 1 base from V and 7 bases from J, with 17 bases between. The CDR3 extends over 16 amino acids. Germline CDR1 is LGHNA and CDR2 is YNFKEQ. In nucleotides, the CDR3 is TGTGCCAGCAGCCAAGTAGCAGTAGAGGTCGGGCAGCCCCAGCATTTT. This translates into CASSQVAVEVGQPQHF.

The chain combines TRBV27 with TRBJ2-5, with a weak D call TRBD2 (7 bases). Germline assignment: CDR1 MNHEY and CDR2 SMNVEV (reference sequence). This CDR3 has 17 amino acids. The V and J ends lost 5 bases and 6 bases respectively, with 25 bases between them. The CDR3 nucleotides are TGTGCCAGCAGTCCCACGAGGGGGGGATCAGGGGTTAAGACCCAGTACTTC. Translated, it gives CASSPTRGGSGVKTQYF.

The genes are TRBV5-4 and TRBJ1-4; 7 nucleotides match TRBD1. The CDR3 runs to 15 residues. With V trimmed by 4 bases and J by 5 bases, 8 bases remained unmatched. Per the germline V gene, CDR1 is SGHNT and CDR2 is YYREEE (reference sequence). The CDR3 region has the DNA TGTGCCAGCAGCCAAACCGGGACAGCGAATGAAAAACTGTTTTTT. Residues: CASSQTGTANEKLFF. Combining the CDR3 with reference TRBV5-4 and TRBJ1-4 gives the whole variable domain ETGVTQSPTHLIKTRGQQVTLRCSSQSGHNTVSWYQQALGQGPQFIFQYYREEENGRGNFPPRFSGLQFPNYSSELNVNALELDDSALYLCASSQTGTANEKLFFGSGTQLSVL.

This chain connects TRBV7-6 to TRBJ1-2, with D possibly being TRBD1 (5 bases). The V gene lost 1 base and the J gene lost 5 bases, with 20 bases spanning the gap. The germline V gene encodes CDR1 SGHVS and CDR2 FNYEAQ. This CDR3 spans 17 amino acids. This chain's CDR3 is CASSLEVLAGSTYGYTF. The CDR3 nucleotides are TGTGCCAGCAGCTTAGAGGTTTTGGCAGGGTCAACGTATGGCTACACCTTC. The full variable domain, its missing parts supplied by reference TRBV7-6 and TRBJ1-2, is GAGVSQSPRYKVTKRGQDVALRCDPISGHVSLYWYRQALGQGPEFLTYFNYEAQQDKSGLPNDRFSAERPEGSISTLTIQRTEQRDSAMYRCASSLEVLAGSTYGYTFGSGTRLTVV.

V gene TRBV9 combines with J gene TRBJ2-3, with 10 nucleotides matching TRBD1. CDR3 size: 17 residues. Germline loops: CDR1 SGDLS, CDR2 YYNGEE. The ends lost 3 bases at V and 1 base at J; junction bases unmatched: 8. CDR3 loop: CASSGRDRGRGTDTQYF. CDR3 DNA sequence: TGTGCCAGCAGCGGCCGGGACAGGGGCAGGGGCACAGATACGCAGTATTTT. Filled out from reference TRBV9 and TRBJ2-3, the complete variable domain reads DSGVTQTPKHLITATGQRVTLRCSPRSGDLSVYWYQQSLDQGLQFLIQYYNGEERAKGNILERFSAQQFPDLHSELNLSSLELGDSALYFCASSGRDRGRGTDTQYFGPGTRLTVL.